The T cell receptor (beta chain) described here comes from a study of CD8 T cells in Susac syndrome. Concerning this clonotype: Its antigen is still unknown.

Random hexamers were used to reverse transcribe about 0.5 to 1 ug of RNA. Multiplex immunoSEQ PCR targeted 54 Vbeta and 13 Jbeta TCR beta segments. TCRdb redid the calling of the immunoSEQ multiplex PCR reads with MiXCR, one entry per CDR3 protein. The sample carries about 160,000 distinct CDR3 sequences, roughly 95% recorded once. The study's findings and limits: The study conceded that its TCR sequencing and HLA analysis involved relatively few individuals.

The V end lost 4 bases, the J end lost 4 bases, and 10 bases lay between the germline ends. The CDR3 is 13 amino acids. CDR1 and CDR2 (germline): WNHNN, SYGVQD (reference sequence). This TCR was sampled from a human donor with multiple sclerosis. The material sequenced was CD4+ T cells from PBMCs. The rearrangement joins TRBV10-1 to TRBJ1-2; tentatively, D is TRBD1 (6 bases). In DNA form, the CDR3 reads TGCGCCAGCAGTGGACAGGAGGGCTATGGCTACACCTTC. Protein: CASSGQEGYGYTF.